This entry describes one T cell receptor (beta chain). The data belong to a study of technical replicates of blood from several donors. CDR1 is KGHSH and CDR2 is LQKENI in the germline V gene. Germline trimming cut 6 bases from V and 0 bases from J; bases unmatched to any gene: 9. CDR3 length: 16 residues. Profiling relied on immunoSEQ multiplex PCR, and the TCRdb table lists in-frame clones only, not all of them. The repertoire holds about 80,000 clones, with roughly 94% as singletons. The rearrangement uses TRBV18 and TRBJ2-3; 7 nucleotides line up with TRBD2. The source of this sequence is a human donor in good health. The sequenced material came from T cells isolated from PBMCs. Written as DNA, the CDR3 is TGTGCCAGCTCCCCAGCGGGGCCCTCTAGCACAGATACGCAGTATTTT. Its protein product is CASSPAGPSSTDTQYF. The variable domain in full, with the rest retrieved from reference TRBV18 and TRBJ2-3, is NAGVMQNPRHLVRRRGQEARLRCSPMKGHSHVYWYRQLPEEGLKFMVYLQKENIIDESGMPKERFSAEFPKEGPSILRIQQVVRGDSAAYFCASSPAGPSSTDTQYFGPGTRLTVL.